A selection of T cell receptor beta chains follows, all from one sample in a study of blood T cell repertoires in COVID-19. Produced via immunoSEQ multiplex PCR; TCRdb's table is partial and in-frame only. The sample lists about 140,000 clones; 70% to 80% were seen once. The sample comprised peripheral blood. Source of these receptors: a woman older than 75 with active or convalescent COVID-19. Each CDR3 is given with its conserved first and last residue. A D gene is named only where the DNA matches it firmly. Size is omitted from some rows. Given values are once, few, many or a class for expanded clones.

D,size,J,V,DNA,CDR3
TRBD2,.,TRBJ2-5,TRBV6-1,TGTGCCAGCAGGGCGGGAGGGGAAGAGACCCAGTACTTC,CASRAGGEETQYF
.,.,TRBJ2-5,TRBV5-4,TGTGCCAGCAGCTTGATGGGCAGGGGTACAACCGAGACCCAGTACTTC,CASSLMGRGTTETQYF
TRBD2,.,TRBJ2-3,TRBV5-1,TGCGCCAGCAGCTCCGAACTAGCGGGCGGCACAGATACGCAGTATTTT,CASSSELAGGTDTQYF
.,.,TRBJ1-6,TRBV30,TGTGCCTGGAGTGTAGACAGGAGTGGATCACCCCTCCACTTT,CAWSVDRSGSPLHF
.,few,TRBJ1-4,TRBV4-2,TGTGCCAGCAGACAGGCTAATGAAAAACTGTTTTTT,CASRQANEKLFF
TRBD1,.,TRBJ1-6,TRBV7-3,TGTGCAGCAGCTAGACAGGGTTCCGATTCACCCCTCCACTTT,CAAARQGSDSPLHF
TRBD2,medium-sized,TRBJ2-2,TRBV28,TGTGCCAGCAGACGCGGGGGAGCCACCGGGGAGCTGTTTTTT,CASRRGGATGELFF
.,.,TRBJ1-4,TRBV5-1,TGCGCCAGCAGCTTAACCCCCGGGGTGGGTGAAAAACTGTTTTTT,CASSLTPGVGEKLFF
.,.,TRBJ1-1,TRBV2,TGTGCCAGCAGTGATCCCAACCTAAACACTGAAGCTTTCTTT,CASSDPNLNTEAFF
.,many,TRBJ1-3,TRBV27,TGTGCCAGCAGTTGGGGGCCTGGAAACACCATATATTTT,CASSWGPGNTIYF
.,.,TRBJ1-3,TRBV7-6,TGTGCCAGCAGCTTAGCGGATTCGGGGTTGTCTGGAAACACCATATATTTT,CASSLADSGLSGNTIYF